This entry features one TCR beta chain sequence. Its matching antigen is unknown. This entry comes from a study of post-analysis software for immune sequencing data. Study summary: The study covered relapsing-remitting, secondary progressive and progressive-relapsing courses of multiple sclerosis.

Study observations and caveats: Significantly lower normalized Chao1 diversity was seen in multiple sclerosis patients than in controls. Pronounced co-clustering by F measure was evident among identically batched samples.

TCR beta libraries were prepared from cDNA with unique molecular identifiers. There were roughly 0.95 to 10 million T cells, and about 540,000 cDNA molecules came from them. MiXCR was run by TCRdb on the PCR reads, yielding one entry per CDR3 protein. The repertoire includes about 190,000 distinct CDR3 sequences, roughly 28% of them detected once, and more than 3% sits in the top ten. The clonotype was recovered from a girl aged 2-17 years with multiple sclerosis. The sample comprised blood.

The CDR3 DNA sequence: TGCAGTGCTAGCACAGGTTACTATGGCTACACCTTC. This sequence encodes CSASTGYYGYTF. The J gene is TRBJ1-2, the V gene TRBV20-1; a possible D gene is TRBD1 (5 bases). Trimming removed 3 bases at V and 3 bases at J, with 8 bases between. The CDR3 runs to 12 residues. The germline gives CDR1 DFQATT, CDR2 SNEGSKA (reference sequence).